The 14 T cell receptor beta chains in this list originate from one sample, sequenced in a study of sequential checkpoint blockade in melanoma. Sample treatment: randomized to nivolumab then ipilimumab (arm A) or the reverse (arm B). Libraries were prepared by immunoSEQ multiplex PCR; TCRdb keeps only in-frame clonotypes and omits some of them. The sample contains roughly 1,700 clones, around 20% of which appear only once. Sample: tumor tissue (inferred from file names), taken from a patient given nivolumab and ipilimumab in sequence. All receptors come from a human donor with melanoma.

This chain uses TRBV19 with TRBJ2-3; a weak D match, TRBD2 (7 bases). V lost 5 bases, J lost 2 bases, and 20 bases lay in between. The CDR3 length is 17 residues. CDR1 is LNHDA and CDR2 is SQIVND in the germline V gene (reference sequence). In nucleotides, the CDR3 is TGTGCCAGTAGTCGCGGGGCTTCGGGGGGCAACACAGATACGCAGTATTTT. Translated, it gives CASSRGASGGNTDTQYF.

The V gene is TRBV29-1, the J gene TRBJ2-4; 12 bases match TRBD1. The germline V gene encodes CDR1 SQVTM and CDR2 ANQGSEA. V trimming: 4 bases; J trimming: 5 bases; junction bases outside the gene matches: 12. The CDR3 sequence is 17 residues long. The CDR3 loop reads CSVVTFWGTGGQNIQYF. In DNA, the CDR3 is TGCAGCGTTGTCACATTTTGGGGGACAGGGGGCCAAAACATTCAGTACTTC.

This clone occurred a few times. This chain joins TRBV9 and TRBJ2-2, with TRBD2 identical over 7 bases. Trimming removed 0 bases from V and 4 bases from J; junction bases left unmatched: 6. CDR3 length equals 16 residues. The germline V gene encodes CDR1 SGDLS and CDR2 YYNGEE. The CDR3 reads CASSVDTGGATGELFF. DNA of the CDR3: TGTGCCAGCAGCGTAGATACGGGGGGAGCCACCGGGGAGCTGTTTTTT.

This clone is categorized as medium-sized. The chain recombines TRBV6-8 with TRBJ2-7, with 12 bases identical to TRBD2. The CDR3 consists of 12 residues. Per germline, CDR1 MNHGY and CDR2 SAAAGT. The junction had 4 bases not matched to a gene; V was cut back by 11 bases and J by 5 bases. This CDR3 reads CALRLAGDEQYF. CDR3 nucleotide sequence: TGTGCCCTAAGACTAGCGGGAGACGAGCAGTACTTC.

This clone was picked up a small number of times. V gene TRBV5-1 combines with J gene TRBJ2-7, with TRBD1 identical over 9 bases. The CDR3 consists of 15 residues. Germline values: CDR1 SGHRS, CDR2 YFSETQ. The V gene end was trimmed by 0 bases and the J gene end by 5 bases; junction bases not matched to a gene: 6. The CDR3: CASSLAGTGIDEQYF. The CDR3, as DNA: TGCGCCAGCAGCTTGGCCGGGACAGGGATCGACGAGCAGTACTTC.

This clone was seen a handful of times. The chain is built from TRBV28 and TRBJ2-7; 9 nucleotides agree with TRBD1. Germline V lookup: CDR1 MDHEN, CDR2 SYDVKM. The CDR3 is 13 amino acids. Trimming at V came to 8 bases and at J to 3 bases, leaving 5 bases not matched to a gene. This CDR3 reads CASLEGQGYEQYF. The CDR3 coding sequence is TGTGCCAGCTTAGAGGGACAGGGCTACGAGCAGTACTTC. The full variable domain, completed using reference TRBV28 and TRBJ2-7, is DVKVTQSSRYLVKRTGEKVFLECVQDMDHENMFWYRQDPGLGLRLIYFSYDVKMKEKGDIPEGYSVSREKKERFSLILESASTNQTSMYLCASLEGQGYEQYFGPGTRLTVT.

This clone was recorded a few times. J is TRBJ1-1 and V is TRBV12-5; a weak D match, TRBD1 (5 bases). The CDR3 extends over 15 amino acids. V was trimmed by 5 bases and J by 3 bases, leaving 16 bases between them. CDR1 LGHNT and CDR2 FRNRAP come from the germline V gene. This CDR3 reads CASGPPGGMDTEAFF. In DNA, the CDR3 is TGTGCTAGTGGTCCCCCCGGGGGGATGGACACTGAAGCTTTCTTT.

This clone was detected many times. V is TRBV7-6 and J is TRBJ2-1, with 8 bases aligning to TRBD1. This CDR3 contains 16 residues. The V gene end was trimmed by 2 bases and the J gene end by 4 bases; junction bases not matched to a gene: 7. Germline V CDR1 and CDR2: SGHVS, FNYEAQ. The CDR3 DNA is TGTGCCAGCAGCTTAATCGGCAGGGGGCTTTACAATGAGCAGTTCTTC. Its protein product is CASSLIGRGLYNEQFF.

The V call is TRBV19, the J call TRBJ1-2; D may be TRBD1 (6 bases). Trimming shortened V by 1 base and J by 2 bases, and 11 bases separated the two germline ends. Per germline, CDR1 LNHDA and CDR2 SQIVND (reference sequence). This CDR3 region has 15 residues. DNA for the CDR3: TGTGCCAGTAGTATAGCTGACAGGCCAAACTATGGCTACACCTTC. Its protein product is CASSIADRPNYGYTF.

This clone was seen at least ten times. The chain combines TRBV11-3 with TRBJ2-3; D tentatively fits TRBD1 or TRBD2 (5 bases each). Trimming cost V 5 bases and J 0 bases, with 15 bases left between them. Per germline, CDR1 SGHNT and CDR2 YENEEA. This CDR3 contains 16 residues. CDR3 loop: CASSGLGRASTDTQYF. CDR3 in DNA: TGTGCCAGCAGCGGGCTGGGGCGGGCTAGCACAGATACGCAGTATTTT.

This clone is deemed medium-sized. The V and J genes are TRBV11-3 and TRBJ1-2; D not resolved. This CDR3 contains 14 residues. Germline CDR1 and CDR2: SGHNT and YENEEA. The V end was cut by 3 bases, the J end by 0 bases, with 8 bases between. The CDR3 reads CASSLGSANYGYTF. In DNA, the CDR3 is TGTGCCAGCAGCTTGGGTTCAGCTAACTATGGCTACACCTTC. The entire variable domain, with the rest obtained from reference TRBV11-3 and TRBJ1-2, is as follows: EAGVVQSPRYKIIEKKQPVAFWCNPISGHNTLYWYLQNLGQGPELLIRYENEEAVDDSQLPKDRFSAERLKGVDSTLKIQPAELGDSAVYLCASSLGSANYGYTFGSGTRLTVV.

The CDR3 nucleotides are TGTGCCAGCAGTTGGAATAGCGGGGCCTACAATGAGCAGTTCTTC. This encodes CASSWNSGAYNEQFF. The genes are TRBV6-8 and TRBJ2-1, with TRBD2 identical over 8 bases. The germline V gene encodes CDR1 MNHGY and CDR2 SAAAGT. With 4 bases clipped from V and 2 bases from J, the junction kept 4 bases outside the gene matches. CDR3 length: 15 amino acids.

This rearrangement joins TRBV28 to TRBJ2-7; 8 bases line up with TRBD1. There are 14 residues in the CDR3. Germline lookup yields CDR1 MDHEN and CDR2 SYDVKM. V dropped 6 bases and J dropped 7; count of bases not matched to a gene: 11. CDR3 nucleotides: TGTGCCAGCAGAGGGGCGACAGGGGTTGGTGAGCAGTACTTC. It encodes CASRGATGVGEQYF.

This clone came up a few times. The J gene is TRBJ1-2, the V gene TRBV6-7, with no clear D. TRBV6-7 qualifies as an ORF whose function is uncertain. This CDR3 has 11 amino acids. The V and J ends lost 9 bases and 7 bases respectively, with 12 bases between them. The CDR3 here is CASGGPGGYTF. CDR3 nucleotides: TGTGCCAGTGGAGGCCCAGGTGGCTACACCTTC.